This TCR beta chain was recovered during a study of cytomegalovirus exposure and HLA in healthy donors. Study-level points and caveats: Overall, roughly 170 TCR beta chains were annotated as cytomegalovirus-associated.

It was the approximately 130-subject validation cohort, separate from the roughly 700-subject first cohort, to which the donors belonged. Libraries were prepared by immunoSEQ multiplex PCR; TCRdb keeps only in-frame clonotypes and omits some of them. The sample includes 350,000 or so clones, just over 85% of them seen just once. This CDR3 spans 13 amino acids. CDR1 is SGHVS and CDR2 is FNYEAQ in the germline V gene. The V gene lost 5 bases and the J gene lost 6 bases, with 14 bases spanning the gap. With respect to this clone: Its target is not known.

V gene TRBV7-6 combines with J gene TRBJ2-7, with a tentative D call TRBD2 (6 bases). This TCR was recovered from a woman younger than 35 in good health and CMV-seronegative. Source material: PBMCs. The CDR3 loop is CASSDLVGGEQYF. CDR3 coding DNA: TGTGCCAGCAGCGACCTGGTGGGGGGCGAGCAGTACTTC.